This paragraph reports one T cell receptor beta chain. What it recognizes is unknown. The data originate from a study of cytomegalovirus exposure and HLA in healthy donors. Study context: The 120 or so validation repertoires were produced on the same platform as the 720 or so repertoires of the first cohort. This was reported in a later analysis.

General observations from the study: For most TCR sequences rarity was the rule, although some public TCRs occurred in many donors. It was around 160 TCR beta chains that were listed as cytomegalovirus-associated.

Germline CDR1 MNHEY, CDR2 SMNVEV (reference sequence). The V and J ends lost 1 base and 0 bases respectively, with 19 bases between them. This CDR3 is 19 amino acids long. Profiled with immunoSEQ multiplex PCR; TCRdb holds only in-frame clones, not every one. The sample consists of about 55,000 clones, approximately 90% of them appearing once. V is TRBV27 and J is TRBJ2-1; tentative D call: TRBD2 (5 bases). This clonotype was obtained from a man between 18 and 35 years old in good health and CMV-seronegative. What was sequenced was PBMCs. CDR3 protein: CASSLFYRLGGSSYNEQFF. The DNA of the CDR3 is TGTGCCAGCAGTTTATTCTATCGGTTGGGTGGGAGCTCCTACAATGAGCAGTTCTTC.